This TCR beta chain was retrieved from a study of cytomegalovirus exposure and HLA in healthy donors. PCR primers comprised 60 Vbeta and 13 Jbeta primers. Assay: immunoSEQ multiplex PCR; the TCRdb copy retains only in-frame clones and omits some. The sample shows roughly 160,000 clones, about 80% of them seen only once. Trimming pared 2 bases from V and 5 bases from J, leaving 10 bases between. Germline lookup yields CDR1 MNHEY and CDR2 SMNVEV (reference sequence). The CDR3 covers 13 residues. J is TRBJ2-7 and V is TRBV27, with a tentative D call TRBD1 (5 bases). Sample: PBMCs. The receptor comes from a woman aged 45-65 years in good health and CMV-seropositive. The CDR3 DNA reads as TGTGCCAGCAGTTTAACAGGTTGGGACGAGCAGTACTTC. The encoded protein is CASSLTGWDEQYF.